The next 6 T cell receptor beta chains were all read from a single sample in a study of T-cell reconstitution after alpha-beta-depleted transplantation in children. Unique molecular identifiers were incorporated into the prepared TCRbeta library. In TCRdb, the PCR reads were re-called with MiXCR into one record per CDR3 protein. This sample has around 410,000 distinct CDR3 sequences, with 11% found just once. The material sequenced was PBMCs from the stem cell graft donor, taken from the stem cell graft. These receptors were collected from a human donor who donated a stem cell graft to a child with acute myeloid leukemia.

The rearrangement links TRBV4-2 to TRBJ2-3, with no clear D. Germline lookup yields CDR1 LGHNA and CDR2 YNFKEQ. V gave up 4 bases and J gave up 0 bases, with 8 bases separating them. There are 14 residues in the CDR3. The CDR3 nucleotides are TGTGCCAGCAGCCCGTATACTAGCACAGATACGCAGTATTTT. This translates into CASSPYTSTDTQYF.

V and J are TRBV9 and TRBJ2-5; 10 bases are shared with TRBD2. The germline V gene encodes CDR1 SGDLS and CDR2 YYNGEE. The junction had 9 bases not matched to a gene; V was cut back by 4 bases and J by 3 bases. This CDR3 has 16 residues. CDR3 loop: CASSPRRSGGEETQYF. Here the CDR3 DNA reads TGTGCCAGCAGCCCCCGCAGGAGCGGGGGGGAAGAGACCCAGTACTTC.

This clonotype has at least ten counts. The gene calls are TRBV10-3 and TRBJ2-2, with TRBD1 matching over 8 bases. CDR3 length: 16 residues. V lost 2 bases to trimming and J lost 2 bases; unmatched junction nucleotides: 4. Germline V gene data show CDR1 as ENHRY and CDR2 as SYGVKD. The CDR3 nucleotides read TGTGCCATCAGTGAGCGCGGACAGGGTAACACCGGGGAGCTGTTTTTT. This sequence encodes CAISERGQGNTGELFF.

This clonotype occurred a few times. This sequence joins TRBV5-1 and TRBJ2-3; 8 positions agree with TRBD1. From germline, CDR1 is SGHRS and CDR2 YFSETQ. The CDR3 contains 16 residues. Trimming took 4 bases from V and 0 from J; bases not matched to a gene: 7. CDR3 residues: CASSPGTGSSTDTQYF. CDR3 in DNA: TGCGCCAGCAGCCCGGGGACAGGCTCTAGCACAGATACGCAGTATTTT.

The J gene is TRBJ1-4, the V gene TRBV7-8; 7 bases align to TRBD1. Trimming removed 5 bases from V and 7 bases from J; junction bases left unmatched: 7. The CDR3 totals 14 residues. Germline values: CDR1 SGHVS, CDR2 FQNEAQ. This CDR3 is CASSRGGVGEKLFF. The CDR3 DNA reads as TGTGCCAGCAGCAGAGGGGGCGTTGGTGAAAAACTGTTTTTT.

This clonotype was counted at least ten times. V usage is TRBV12-3 or TRBV12-4 and J usage is TRBJ2-2, with D perhaps matching TRBD1 (6 bases). CDR3 length equals 13 residues. V was shortened by 4 bases and J by 7 bases, with 10 bases between the two germline ends. CDR3 loop: CASSSQGSGELFF. In DNA, the CDR3 is TGTGCCAGCAGTTCCCAGGGGAGCGGGGAGCTGTTTTTT.